Following are 23 T cell receptor beta chains from one sample sequenced in a study of blood T cell repertoires in COVID-19 (dated by TCRdb to 2020 to 2021). Library method: the immunoSEQ multiplex PCR assay. TCRdb took over this immuneACCESS table, retaining in-frame rearrangements with V and J assigned. Such tables are incomplete; in checked studies, under half of the missing clones stem from an unresolved V gene, and the remainder is unexplained. This sample holds about 80,000 clones; approximately 80% were observed only once. Less than 15% of the sample rests with the top ten. Sequencing used peripheral blood. The receptors were sampled from a human donor in a cohort sampled during active COVID-19.

This clone appeared a few times. This chain links TRBV28 with TRBJ1-4, with D perhaps matching TRBD1 (6 bases). The V and J ends lost 5 bases and 2 bases respectively, with 12 bases between them. CDR3 length: 15 residues. Germline V gene sequence: CDR1 MDHEN, CDR2 SYDVKM. The CDR3 region is CASSTPGGTNEKLFF. CDR3 coding DNA: TGTGCCAGCAGTACCCCGGGGGGCACTAATGAAAAACTGTTTTTT.

The table lists this clone with a count of one. CDR3 bases: TGCAGCGTTGACCATCCGGGACAGGGAGGGTGGACTGAAGCTTTCTTT. Protein: CSVDHPGQGGWTEAFF. The gene calls are TRBV29-1 and TRBJ1-1; 9 bases agree with TRBD1. The CDR3 is made up of 16 amino acids. Germline-derived CDR1 and CDR2 are SQVTM and ANQGSEA. V lost 3 bases and J lost 5; bases outside the gene matches: 13.

This clone was observed a single time. The genes are TRBV2 and TRBJ2-7; 7 bases are shared with TRBD2. The CDR3 runs to 17 residues. In germline, CDR1 is SNHLY, CDR2 FYNNEI. V trimming: 2 bases; J trimming: 4 bases; junction bases outside the gene matches: 14. CDR3 loop: CASSERASGLPAYEQYF. DNA of the CDR3: TGTGCCAGCAGTGAAAGGGCTAGCGGCCTGCCGGCATACGAGCAGTACTTC.

This chain joins TRBV27 and TRBJ2-2; tentative D call: TRBD1 (5 bases). The CDR3 runs 13 residues. The V and J ends lost 2 bases and 5 bases respectively, with 6 bases between them. The germline gives CDR1 MNHEY, CDR2 SMNVEV (reference sequence). CDR3 region: CASSLQGTGELFF. CDR3 nucleotides: TGTGCCAGCAGTTTACAGGGTACCGGGGAGCTGTTTTTT.

For the CDR3, the DNA is TGTGCCAGCAGCGCCAGACAGAGAAATCAGCCCCAGCATTTT. This sequence encodes CASSARQRNQPQHF. The chain links TRBV11-3 to TRBJ1-5; a weak D match, TRBD1 (5 bases). The CDR3 runs to 14 residues. The V and J ends lost 5 bases and 4 bases respectively, with 12 bases between them. CDR1 and CDR2 (germline): SGHNT, YENEEA.

Concerning this clone: An end of the junction does not agree with germline; a read error may underlie this. The rearrangement uses TRBV5-1 and TRBJ2-1; TRBD1 agrees at 10 bases. Germline V gives CDR1 SGHRS, CDR2 YFSETQ. The CDR3 has 14 amino acids. This chain's CDR3 is CASSLDRGYNEQFF. CDR3 DNA: TGCGCCAGCAGTTTGGACAGGGGGTACAATGAGCAGTTCTTC.

The chain has TRBV29-1 and TRBJ2-5; D might be TRBD2 (7 bases). This CDR3 region has 15 residues. Germline V gene data show CDR1 as SQVTM and CDR2 as ANQGSEA. V shed 4 bases and J shed 5 bases, with 20 bases lying between them. For the CDR3, the DNA is TGCAGCGTTGCGAAGGTTGGGGGGGGGCCGGAGACCCAGTACTTC. This codes for CSVAKVGGGPETQYF.

CDR3 coding DNA: TGTGCCAGCAGCTTAGGTTGGGATTGGGACAGTAATAATGAAAAACTGTTTTTT. Residues: CASSLGWDWDSNNEKLFF. The chain couples TRBV11-2 to TRBJ1-4; 7 nucleotides align to TRBD1. In germline, CDR1 is SGHAT, CDR2 FQNNGV. The CDR3 is made up of 18 amino acids. The J segment lost 4 bases and the V segment lost 1 base, leaving 12 bases of the junction unmatched.

The sample holds one count of this clone. J is TRBJ2-7 and V is TRBV5-1; 7 bases map to TRBD1. Germline CDR1 SGHRS, CDR2 YFSETQ. CDR3 length equals 14 residues. Trimming at V came to 3 bases and at J to 0 bases, leaving 3 bases not matched to a gene. The CDR3 sequence: CASSWGQNSYEQYF. The CDR3 DNA sequence: TGCGCCAGCAGCTGGGGACAGAACTCCTACGAGCAGTACTTC.

The chain links TRBV5-1 to TRBJ2-5; 10 nucleotides align to TRBD1. Germline trimming cut 4 bases from V and 2 bases from J; bases unmatched to any gene: 11. The CDR3 totals 17 residues. Germline assignment: CDR1 SGHRS and CDR2 YFSETQ. In DNA, the CDR3 is TGCGCCAGCAGCCCGGGACAGGGGCAACCCGTTCAAGAGACCCAGTACTTC. It codes for CASSPGQGQPVQETQYF.

This CDR3 is CAISEGGAPWGYTF. DNA for the CDR3: TGTGCCATCAGTGAAGGGGGGGCGCCTTGGGGCTACACCTTC. This rearrangement joins TRBV10-3 to TRBJ1-2; possibly TRBD1 for D (6 bases). Germline lookup yields CDR1 ENHRY and CDR2 SYGVKD. Between the trimmed V and J ends, which lost 3 bases and 8 bases, there was a span of 16 bases. The CDR3 runs to 14 residues.

The CDR3 spells CATQPLTRTQYF. As DNA, the CDR3 is TGTGCCACCCAGCCCCTTACTAGAACCCAGTACTTC. The J gene is TRBJ2-5, the V gene TRBV28; D possibly corresponds to TRBD2 (5 bases). CDR1 is MDHEN, CDR2 SYDVKM, per germline. The CDR3 sequence is 12 residues long. The germline V and J ends were trimmed by 10 bases and 8 bases, with 17 bases remaining between them.

The J gene is TRBJ1-3, the V gene TRBV19; maybe TRBD1 (5 bases). V was trimmed by 3 bases and J by 0 bases, leaving 9 bases between them. CDR1 is LNHDA and CDR2 is SQIVND in the germline V gene (reference sequence). The CDR3 extends over 15 amino acids. As DNA, the CDR3 is TGTGCCAGTAGTATGGCAGGGAACTCTGGAAACACCATATATTTT. Its translation: CASSMAGNSGNTIYF.

The CDR3 coding sequence is TGTGCCAAATGGGTTGAGGGAGGCCAGCCCCAGCATTTT. Protein sequence: CAKWVEGGQPQHF. The chain employs TRBV28 and TRBJ1-5; D unresolved. V gave up 10 bases and J gave up 7 bases, with 17 bases separating them. Germline CDR1 is MDHEN and CDR2 is SYDVKM. This CDR3 is built from 13 residues.

This chain links TRBV29-1 with TRBJ1-1; the match to TRBD1 covers 9 bases. The CDR3 loop spans 18 amino acids. The junction had 15 bases not matched to a gene; V was cut back by 0 bases and J by 4 bases. CDR1 SQVTM and CDR2 ANQGSEA come from the germline V gene. The CDR3 nucleotides are TGCAGCGTTGAAGATTTCCCGGACAGGGGTGAGGGAAGCACTGAAGCTTTCTTT. Amino acids: CSVEDFPDRGEGSTEAFF.

The V gene is TRBV5-4, the J gene TRBJ2-5, with D tentatively TRBD1 (6 bases). The germline V gene has CDR1 SGHNT and CDR2 YYREEE (reference sequence). V was cut by 1 base and J by 3 bases, with 13 bases left in between. The CDR3 spans 15 residues. This CDR3 reads CASSLPWAGEETQYF. Here the CDR3 DNA reads TGTGCCAGCAGCTTGCCCTGGGCAGGGGAAGAGACCCAGTACTTC.

The sample holds one count of this clone. The genes are TRBV9 and TRBJ2-1; TRBD2 matches 9 bases. With 0 bases clipped from V and 11 bases from J, the junction kept 12 bases outside the gene matches. This CDR3 has 16 amino acids. Germline V gene data show CDR1 as SGDLS and CDR2 as YYNGEE. CDR3 bases: TGTGCCAGCAGCGTAGAGGGCGGGGGGGCCGTTAGAAAGCAGTTCTTC. Its protein product is CASSVEGGGAVRKQFF. The full variable domain, in which reference TRBV9 and TRBJ2-1 provide the parts outside the CDR3, is DSGVTQTPKHLITATGQRVTLRCSPRSGDLSVYWYQQSLDQGLQFLIQYYNGEERAKGNILERFSAQQFPDLHSELNLSSLELGDSALYFCASSVEGGGAVRKQFFGPGTRLTVL.

The CDR3 bases are TGTGCCAGCAGCGTAGACGGAGGGAACACTGAAGCTTTCTTT. This sequence encodes CASSVDGGNTEAFF. J is TRBJ1-1 and V is TRBV7-6; D is unresolved. Trimming removed 5 bases at V and 1 base at J, with 11 bases between. CDR1 and CDR2 from the germline V gene are SGHVS and FNYEAQ. There are 14 residues in the CDR3. Combining the CDR3 with reference TRBV7-6 and TRBJ1-1 gives the whole variable domain GAGVSQSPRYKVTKRGQDVALRCDPISGHVSLYWYRQALGQGPEFLTYFNYEAQQDKSGLPNDRFSAERPEGSISTLTIQRTEQRDSAMYRCASSVDGGNTEAFFGQGTRLTVV.

The chain joins TRBV3-1 (or the pseudogene TRBV3-2) to TRBJ2-5; 10 bases align to TRBD2. Germline loops: CDR1 LGHDT, CDR2 YNNKEL (reference sequence). The J segment lost 5 bases and the V segment lost 3 bases, leaving 3 bases of the junction unmatched. CDR3 length: 14 residues. In DNA form, the CDR3 reads TGTGCCAGCAGCCACAGCGGGGGGGCGGAGACCCAGTACTTC. This encodes CASSHSGGAETQYF.

Only a few counts were recorded for this clone. This rearrangement joins TRBV19 to TRBJ2-3; the match to TRBD1 covers 7 bases. The CDR3 runs to 15 residues. In germline, CDR1 is LNHDA, CDR2 SQIVND (reference sequence). The trim removed 10 bases at V and 4 bases at J, leaving 14 bases unmatched. The CDR3 here is CATAQGTLPSDTQYF. CDR3 nucleotide sequence: TGTGCCACCGCACAGGGGACCTTACCTTCAGATACGCAGTATTTT.

The chain recombines TRBV7-9 with TRBJ2-3; the D is unclear. Per germline, CDR1 SEHNR and CDR2 FQNEAQ (reference sequence). Trimming removed 3 bases at V and 2 bases at J, with 3 bases between. This CDR3 has 12 residues. CDR3 protein: CASSFYTDTQYF. The CDR3 coding sequence is TGTGCCAGCAGCTTCTACACAGATACGCAGTATTTT.

This sequence joins TRBV2 and TRBJ2-5; D perhaps matches TRBD1 (5 bases). Per the germline V gene, CDR1 is SNHLY and CDR2 is FYNNEI. The CDR3 covers 16 residues. The V end lost 4 bases, the J end lost 2 bases, and 17 bases lay between the germline ends. This CDR3 is CASSGGVRVDQETQYF. The CDR3 region has the DNA TGTGCCAGCAGTGGAGGCGTCAGGGTGGATCAAGAGACCCAGTACTTC.

The chain combines TRBV20-1 with TRBJ2-4, with D possibly matching TRBD2 (6 bases). This CDR3 is 14 amino acids long. Germline CDR1 DFQATT, CDR2 SNEGSKA (reference sequence). Trimming cost V 3 bases and J 1 base, with 10 bases left between them. The CDR3: CSASTGRAKNIQYF. In DNA form, the CDR3 reads TGCAGTGCTAGTACGGGGAGGGCCAAAAACATTCAGTACTTC.